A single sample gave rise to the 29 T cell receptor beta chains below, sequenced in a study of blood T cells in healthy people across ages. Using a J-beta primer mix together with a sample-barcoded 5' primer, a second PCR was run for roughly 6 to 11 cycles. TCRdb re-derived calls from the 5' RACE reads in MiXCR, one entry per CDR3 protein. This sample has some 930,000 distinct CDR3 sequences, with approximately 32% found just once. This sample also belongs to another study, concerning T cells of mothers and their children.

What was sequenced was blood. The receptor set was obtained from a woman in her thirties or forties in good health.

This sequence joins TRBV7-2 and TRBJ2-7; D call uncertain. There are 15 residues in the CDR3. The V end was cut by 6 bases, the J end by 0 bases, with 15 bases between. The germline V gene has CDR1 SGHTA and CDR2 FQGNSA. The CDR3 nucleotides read TGTGCCAGCAGTCTAACAGTGATGGACTCCTACGAGCAGTACTTC. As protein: CASSLTVMDSYEQYF. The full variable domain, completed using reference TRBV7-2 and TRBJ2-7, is GAGVSQSPSNKVTEKGKDVELRCDPISGHTALYWYRQSLGQGLEFLIYFQGNSAPDKSGLPSDRFSAERTGGSVSTLTIQRTQQEDSAVYLCASSLTVMDSYEQYFGPGTRLTVT.

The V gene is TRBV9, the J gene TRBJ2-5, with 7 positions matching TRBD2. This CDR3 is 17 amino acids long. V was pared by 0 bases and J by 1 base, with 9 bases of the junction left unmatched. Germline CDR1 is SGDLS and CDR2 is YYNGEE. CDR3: CASSVGPRVAGQETQYF. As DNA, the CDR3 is TGTGCCAGCAGCGTAGGCCCTCGAGTAGCGGGCCAAGAGACCCAGTACTTC.

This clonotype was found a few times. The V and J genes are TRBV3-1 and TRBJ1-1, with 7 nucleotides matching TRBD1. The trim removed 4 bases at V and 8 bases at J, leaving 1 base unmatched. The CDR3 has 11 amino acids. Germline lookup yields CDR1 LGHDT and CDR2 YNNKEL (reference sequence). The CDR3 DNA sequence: TGTGCCAGCAGCCTACAGGGGGAAGCTTTCTTT. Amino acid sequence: CASSLQGEAFF.

As DNA, the CDR3 is TGTGCCAGCAGCGATGGACTAGCGGAGTACAATGAGCAGTACTTC. Residues: CASSDGLAEYNEQYF. The V call is TRBV7-9, the J call TRBJ2-5; 10 bases match TRBD2. This CDR3 spans 15 amino acids. V shed 5 bases, J shed 11 bases, and the junction held 14 bases outside the gene matches. CDR1 and CDR2 (germline): SEHNR, FQNEAQ (reference sequence).

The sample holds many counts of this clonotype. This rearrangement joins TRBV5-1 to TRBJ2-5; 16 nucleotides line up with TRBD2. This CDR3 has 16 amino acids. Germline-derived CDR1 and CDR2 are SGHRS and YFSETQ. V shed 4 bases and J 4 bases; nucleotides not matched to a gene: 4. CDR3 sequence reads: CASSEGLAGGPETQYF. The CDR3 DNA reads TGCGCCAGCAGCGAGGGACTAGCGGGGGGGCCAGAGACCCAGTACTTC.

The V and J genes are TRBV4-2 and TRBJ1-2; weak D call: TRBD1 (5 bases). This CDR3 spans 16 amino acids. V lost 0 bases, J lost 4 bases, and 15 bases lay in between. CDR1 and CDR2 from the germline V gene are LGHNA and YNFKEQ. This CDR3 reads CASSQDSSGGLYGYTF. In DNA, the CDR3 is TGTGCCAGCAGCCAAGACAGCAGCGGGGGACTCTATGGCTACACCTTC.

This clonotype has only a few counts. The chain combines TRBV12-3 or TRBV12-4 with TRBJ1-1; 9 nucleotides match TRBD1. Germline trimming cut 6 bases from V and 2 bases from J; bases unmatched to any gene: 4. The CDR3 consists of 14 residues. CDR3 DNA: TGTGCCAGCAGGCCACAGGGGGCAAACACTGAAGCTTTCTTT. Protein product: CASRPQGANTEAFF.

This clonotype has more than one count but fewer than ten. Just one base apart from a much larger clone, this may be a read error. The CDR3 region has the DNA TGTGCCAGCAGTCTCCCGCAGGGAAAAGGGACCCAGTACTTC. Residues: CASSLPQGKGTQYF. This chain links TRBV28 with TRBJ2-5; D is possibly TRBD1 (5 bases). The CDR3 spans 14 residues. Germline V gene lookup returns CDR1 MDHEN and CDR2 SYDVKM. V shed 5 bases and J shed 7 bases, with 17 bases lying between them.

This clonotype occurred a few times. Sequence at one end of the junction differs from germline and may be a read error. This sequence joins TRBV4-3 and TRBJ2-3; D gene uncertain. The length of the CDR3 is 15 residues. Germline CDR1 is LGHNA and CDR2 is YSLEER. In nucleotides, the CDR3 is TGCGTCAGCAGCCAAGGAGTCGCGTTCGCAGATACGCAGTATTTT. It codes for CVSSQGVAFADTQYF.

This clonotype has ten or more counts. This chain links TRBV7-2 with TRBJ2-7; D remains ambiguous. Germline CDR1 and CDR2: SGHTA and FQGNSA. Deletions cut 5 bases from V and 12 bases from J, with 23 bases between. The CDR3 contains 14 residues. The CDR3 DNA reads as TGTGCCAGCAGCCGACTGCCTCAGTCCGTGTTGCCGTACTTC. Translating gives CASSRLPQSVLPYF. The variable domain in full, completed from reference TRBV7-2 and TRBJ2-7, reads GAGVSQSPSNKVTEKGKDVELRCDPISGHTALYWYRQSLGQGLEFLIYFQGNSAPDKSGLPSDRFSAERTGGSVSTLTIQRTQQEDSAVYLCASSRLPQSVLPYFGPGTRLTVT.

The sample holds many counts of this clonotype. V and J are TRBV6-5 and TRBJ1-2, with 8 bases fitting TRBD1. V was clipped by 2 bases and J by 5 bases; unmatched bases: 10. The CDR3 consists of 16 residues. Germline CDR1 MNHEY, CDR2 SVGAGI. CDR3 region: CASSYPTRQGLYGYTF. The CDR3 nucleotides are TGTGCCAGCAGTTACCCCACACGACAGGGGCTATATGGCTACACCTTC.

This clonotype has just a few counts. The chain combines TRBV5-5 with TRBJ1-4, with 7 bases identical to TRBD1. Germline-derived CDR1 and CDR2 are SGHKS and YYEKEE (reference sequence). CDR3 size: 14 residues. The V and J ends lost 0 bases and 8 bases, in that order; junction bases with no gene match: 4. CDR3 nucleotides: TGTGCCAGCAGCTTGGTACAGGGGAACGAAAAACTGTTTTTT. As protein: CASSLVQGNEKLFF.

Written as DNA, the CDR3 is TGCAGTGCTAACCCCCTCGACAGGGGGCTTAACTATGGCTACACCTTC. Translated: CSANPLDRGLNYGYTF. V gene TRBV20-1 combines with J gene TRBJ1-2; 10 nucleotides agree with TRBD1. CDR3 length: 16 amino acids. Germline V CDR1 and CDR2: DFQATT, SNEGSKA (reference sequence). J gave up 1 base and V 4 bases, and 9 bases lay outside the gene matches.

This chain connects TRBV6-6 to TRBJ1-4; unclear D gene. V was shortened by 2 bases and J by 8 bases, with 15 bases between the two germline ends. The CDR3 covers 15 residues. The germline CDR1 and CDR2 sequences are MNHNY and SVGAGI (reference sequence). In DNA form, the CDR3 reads TGTGCCAGCAGTTACGGGTTTGGGGAGGGCGAAAAACTGTTTTTT. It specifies CASSYGFGEGEKLFF.

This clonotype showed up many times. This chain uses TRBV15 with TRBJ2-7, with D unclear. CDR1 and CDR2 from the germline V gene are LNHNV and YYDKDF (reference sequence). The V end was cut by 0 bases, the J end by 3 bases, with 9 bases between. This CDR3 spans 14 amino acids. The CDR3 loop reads CATSRDVGRYEQYF. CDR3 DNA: TGTGCCACCAGCAGAGATGTGGGCCGCTACGAGCAGTACTTC.

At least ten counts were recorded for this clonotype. CDR3 loop: CASSLDLVGETQYF. The CDR3 DNA reads as TGTGCCAGCAGCTTAGATCTGGTGGGGGAGACCCAGTACTTC. The chain combines TRBV7-6 with TRBJ2-5; D is undetermined. V lost 1 base, J lost 5 bases, and 11 bases lay in between. Germline V gene lookup returns CDR1 SGHVS and CDR2 FNYEAQ. The CDR3 has 14 residues.

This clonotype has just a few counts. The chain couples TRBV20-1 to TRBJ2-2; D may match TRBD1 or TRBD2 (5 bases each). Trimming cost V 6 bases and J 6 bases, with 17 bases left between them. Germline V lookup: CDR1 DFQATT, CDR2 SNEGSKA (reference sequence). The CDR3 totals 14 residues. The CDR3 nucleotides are TGCAGTGCCCCCCTCACCGTGGGGGCCGGGGAGCTGTTTTTT. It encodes CSAPLTVGAGELFF.

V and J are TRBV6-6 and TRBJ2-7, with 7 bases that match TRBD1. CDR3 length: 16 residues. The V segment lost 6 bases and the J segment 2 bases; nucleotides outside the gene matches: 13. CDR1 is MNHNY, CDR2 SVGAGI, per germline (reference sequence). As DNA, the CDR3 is TGTGCCAGCAGACGAGGGGGACAGACATTACCCTACGAGCAGTACTTC. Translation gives CASRRGGQTLPYEQYF.

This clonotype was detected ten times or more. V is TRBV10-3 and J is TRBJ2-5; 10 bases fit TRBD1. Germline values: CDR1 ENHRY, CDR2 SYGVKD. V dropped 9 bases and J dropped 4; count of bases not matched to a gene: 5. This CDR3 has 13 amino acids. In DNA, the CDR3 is TGTGCCATGGGACAGGGGTTAGGAGAGACCCAGTACTTC. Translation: CAMGQGLGETQYF.

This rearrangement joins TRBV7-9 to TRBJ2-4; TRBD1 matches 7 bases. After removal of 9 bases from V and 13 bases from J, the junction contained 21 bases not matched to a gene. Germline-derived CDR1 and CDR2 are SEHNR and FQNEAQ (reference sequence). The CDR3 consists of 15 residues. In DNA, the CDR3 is TGTGCCAGTAGGTTACAGGGGACGGACCCCAATGAGCAGTACTTC. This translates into CASRLQGTDPNEQYF.

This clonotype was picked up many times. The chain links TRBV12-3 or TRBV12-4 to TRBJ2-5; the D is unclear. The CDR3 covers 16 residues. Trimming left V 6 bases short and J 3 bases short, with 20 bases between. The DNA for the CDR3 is TGTGCCAGCAGGCGCCCCAGTGACATACCCGAAGAGACCCAGTACTTC. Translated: CASRRPSDIPEETQYF.

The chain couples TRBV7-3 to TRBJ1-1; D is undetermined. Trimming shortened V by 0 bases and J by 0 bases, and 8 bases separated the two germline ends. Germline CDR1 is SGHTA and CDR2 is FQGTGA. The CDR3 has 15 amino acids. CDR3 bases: TGTGCCAGCAGCTTAACAGGCAATATGAACACTGAAGCTTTCTTT. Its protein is CASSLTGNMNTEAFF.

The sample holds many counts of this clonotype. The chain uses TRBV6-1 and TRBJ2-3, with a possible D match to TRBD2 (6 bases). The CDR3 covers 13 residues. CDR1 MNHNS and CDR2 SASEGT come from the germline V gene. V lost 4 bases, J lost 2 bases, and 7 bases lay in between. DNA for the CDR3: TGTGCCAGCAGTGGGGACTCCACAGATACGCAGTATTTT. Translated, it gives CASSGDSTDTQYF.

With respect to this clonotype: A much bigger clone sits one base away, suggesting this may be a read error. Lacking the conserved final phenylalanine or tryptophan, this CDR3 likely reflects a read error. Here the CDR3 DNA reads TGTGCCAGCAGCTTTGGGGGAACGGAGACCCAGTACTTA. Its translation is CASSFGGTETQYL. The V and J genes are TRBV7-8 and TRBJ2-7; the D call may be TRBD1 or TRBD2 (5 bases each). The J call may be incorrect, as the DNA end agrees better with TRBJ2-5. Germline V lookup: CDR1 SGHVS, CDR2 FQNEAQ. CDR3 length equals 13 residues.

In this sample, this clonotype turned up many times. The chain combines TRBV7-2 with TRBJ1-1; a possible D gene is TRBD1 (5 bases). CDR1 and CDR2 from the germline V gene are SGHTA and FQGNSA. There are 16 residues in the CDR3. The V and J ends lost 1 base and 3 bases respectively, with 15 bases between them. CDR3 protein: CASSLVAGGRDTEAFF. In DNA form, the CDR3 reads TGTGCCAGCAGCTTAGTTGCCGGGGGGAGGGACACTGAAGCTTTCTTT.

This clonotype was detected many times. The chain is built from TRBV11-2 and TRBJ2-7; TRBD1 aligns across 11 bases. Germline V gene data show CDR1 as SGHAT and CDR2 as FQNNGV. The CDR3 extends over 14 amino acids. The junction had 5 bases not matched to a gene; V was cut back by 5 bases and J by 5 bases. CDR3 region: CASSQGQGVDEQYF. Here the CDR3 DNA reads TGTGCCAGCAGCCAGGGACAGGGGGTCGACGAGCAGTACTTC.

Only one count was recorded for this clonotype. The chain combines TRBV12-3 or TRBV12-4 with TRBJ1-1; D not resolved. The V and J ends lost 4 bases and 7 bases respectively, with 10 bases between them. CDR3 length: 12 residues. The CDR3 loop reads CASSSYEVEAFF. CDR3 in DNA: TGTGCCAGCAGTTCTTACGAGGTTGAAGCTTTCTTT.

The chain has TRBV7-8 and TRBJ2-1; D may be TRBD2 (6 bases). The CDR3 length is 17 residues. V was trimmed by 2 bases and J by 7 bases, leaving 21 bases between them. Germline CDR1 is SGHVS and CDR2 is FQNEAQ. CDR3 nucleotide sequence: TGTGCCAGCAGCTTAAGGAGGGGCGCGCCCTCGGTAAATGAGCAGTTCTTC. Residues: CASSLRRGAPSVNEQFF.

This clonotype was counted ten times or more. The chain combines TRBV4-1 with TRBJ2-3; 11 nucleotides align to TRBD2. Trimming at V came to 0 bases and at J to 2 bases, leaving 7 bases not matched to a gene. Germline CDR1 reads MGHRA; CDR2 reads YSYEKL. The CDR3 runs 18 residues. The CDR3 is CASSQDLLAGGFTDTQYF. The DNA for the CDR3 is TGCGCCAGCAGCCAAGATCTGCTAGCGGGGGGTTTCACAGATACGCAGTATTTT.